This TCR beta chain was captured by sequencing in a study of beta chain features in type 1 diabetes. V lost 3 bases and J 9 bases, leaving 9 bases between the germline ends. This CDR3 is 11 amino acids long. The germline V gene has CDR1 SGHDT and CDR2 YYEEEE. Blood was collected once per donor into heparin, averaging about 116 mL. Via CD45RO/CCR7/CD25/CD127/CD95/CD27, cells of the CD4+ naive, central memory, regulatory and stem cell-like memory subsets were sorted. Sequenced material consisted of expressed TCRB transcripts (all of the isolated RNA was reverse transcribed). TCRdb's copy holds only in-frame clones and misses some; the assay was immunoSEQ multiplex PCR. The sample lists about 270,000 clones, 12% to 15% occurring once.

The sequenced sample consisted of naive CD4+ T cells from blood. The gene calls are TRBV5-6 and TRBJ1-1; D unclear. This clonotype was obtained from a woman in her forties in good health. This CDR3 is CASSSAGQAFF. The CDR3 bases are TGTGCCAGCAGCTCGGCGGGTCAAGCTTTCTTT.